The entry below describes one T cell receptor (beta chain). Without the conserved terminal phenylalanine or tryptophan, this CDR3 likely stems from a read error. It is unclear where the CDR3 begins or ends on the DNA, so no DNA is shown, and the CDR3 is as TCRdb lists it. The data originate from a study of blood T cell repertoires in COVID-19. Background on the study: PBMCs, B-cell-depleted T cells, or T cells provided the cDNA or gDNA that made up the material.

Some clones are missing from TCRdb's copy, which holds only in-frame ones; the method was immunoSEQ multiplex PCR. Among about 110,000 clones listed, roughly 84% were seen once. The CDR3 totals 12 residues, both ends included. Germline V CDR1 and CDR2: SGHTA, FQGTGA. This clonotype originated in a woman in her sixties or seventies who had recovered from COVID-19. Sequencing used peripheral blood. The chain couples TRBV7-3 to TRBJ2-3; TRBD2 is the table's D call and was not checked against the DNA. The CDR3 protein is CASSYDGRHLGR.